This record concerns one T cell receptor beta chain sequence. Its cognate antigen is unknown. Measured with immunoSEQ multiplex PCR; TCRdb has only the in-frame clones, and not every one. The sample lists some 13,000 clones; about 80% were seen once. The data were taken from a study of CD4+ T cells in melanoma. The V segment lost 3 bases and the J segment 1 base; nucleotides outside the gene matches: 8. Germline V gene sequence: CDR1 MGHRA, CDR2 YSYEKL. The CDR3 spans 18 residues. General study results and limits: A reported correlation linked neoantigen-specific CD4+ T cells to CD8+, macrophage and B cell function.

This rearrangement joins TRBV4-1 to TRBJ2-2; 10 bases align to TRBD2. Sequenced: cells from a culture (not recorded whether cultured in vitro). The origin of this receptor is a human donor with melanoma. The CDR3 DNA reads TGCGCCAGCAGCCAGCCTAGCGGGGGACTGAAGAACACCGGGGAGCTGTTTTTT. Protein product: CASSQPSGGLKNTGELFF.